This entry lists 4 T cell receptor beta chains sequenced from one sample in a study of spatial heterogeneity in lung cancer. Time point: sample taken at primary tumor resection. TCRdb called the 5' RACE reads again in MiXCR, with one record for every CDR3 protein. The sample carries 24,000 or so distinct CDR3 sequences, over 6% recorded once. The material was PBMCs, obtained at surgery. These receptor sequences come from a male donor with early-stage non-small cell lung cancer.

This clonotype was observed a handful of times. One end of the junction is discordant with germline, which a read error may explain. The V and J genes are TRBV20-1 and TRBJ1-1; 7 nucleotides agree with TRBD1. Germline V lookup: CDR1 DFQATT, CDR2 SNEGSKA (reference sequence). This CDR3 contains 11 residues. CDR3 sequence reads: CSASWTGTIHW. CDR3 nucleotides: TGCAGTGCTAGCTGGACAGGTACGATTCATTGG.

The sample holds a few counts of this clonotype. The rearrangement links TRBV6-2 or TRBV6-3 to TRBJ2-7, with 13 bases lining up with TRBD2. The length of the CDR3 is 17 residues. CDR1 is MNHEY, CDR2 SVGEGT, per germline. The ends lost 5 bases at V and 2 bases at J; junction bases unmatched: 9. CDR3 sequence: CASSPPGLAGPTYEQYF. For the CDR3, the DNA is TGTGCCAGCAGTCCACCGGGACTAGCGGGACCTACCTACGAGCAGTACTTC.

This clonotype was seen a handful of times. The chain employs TRBV6-6 and TRBJ1-1; weak D call: TRBD1 (6 bases). The CDR3 covers 13 residues. V was shortened by 7 bases and J by 6 bases, with 15 bases between the two germline ends. The germline CDR1 and CDR2 sequences are MNHNY and SVGAGI (reference sequence). The CDR3 DNA sequence: TGTGCCAGCACCCAATTCGGGGGCCCTGAAGCTTTCTTT. Its translation is CASTQFGGPEAFF.

Many counts were recorded for this clonotype. The chain is built from TRBV6-1 and TRBJ2-5; no clear D gene. CDR1 and CDR2 from the germline V gene are MNHNS and SASEGT. The CDR3 runs to 13 residues. V lost 6 bases and J lost 2, with 10 bases in between. In nucleotides, the CDR3 is TGTGCCAGCAGCTTCGGCGGACAAGAGACCCAGTACTTC. Amino acid sequence: CASSFGGQETQYF.